These T cell receptor beta chains were read from a single sample in a study of identifying expanded T cells in peripheral blood. Sequencing used immunoSEQ multiplex PCR; TCRdb keeps in-frame clones, though not all of them. The data show under 130,000 clones, around 89% seen once. Sequencing used blood. Receptors were obtained from a person between 18 and 75 years old in good health. Both conserved end residues are part of each CDR3. Fields, in order: D gene, V gene, J gene, clone size, CDR3 protein, CDR3 DNA. D genes are given only for firm matches. Only some rows state a clone size, as once, few, many or a class for expanded clones.

d_call: TRBD2; v_call: TRBV27; j_call: TRBJ2-7; clone_size: NA; cdr3_aa: CASSSAGGDEQYF; cdr3_nt: TGTGCCAGCAGCTCTGCCGGGGGGGACGAGCAGTACTTC
d_call: TRBD1; v_call: TRBV9; j_call: TRBJ2-2; clone_size: NA; cdr3_aa: CASSVPGTGIDTGELFF; cdr3_nt: TGTGCCAGCAGCGTACCAGGGACAGGGATCGACACCGGGGAGCTGTTTTTT
d_call: TRBD1; v_call: TRBV5-1; j_call: TRBJ2-3; clone_size: NA; cdr3_aa: CASSSRGQDTQYF; cdr3_nt: TGCGCCAGCAGCTCCAGGGGGCAAGATACGCAGTATTTT
d_call: TRBD1; v_call: TRBV28; j_call: TRBJ2-7; clone_size: NA; cdr3_aa: CASRQGQASSYEQYF; cdr3_nt: TGTGCCAGCAGACAAGGACAGGCCAGCTCCTACGAGCAGTACTTC
d_call: NA; v_call: TRBV19; j_call: TRBJ2-5; clone_size: NA; cdr3_aa: CASSIRRTQETQYF; cdr3_nt: TGTGCCAGTAGTATTAGGCGTACCCAAGAGACCCAGTACTTC
d_call: NA; v_call: TRBV2; j_call: TRBJ1-1; clone_size: NA; cdr3_aa: CASSEGRRRAFF; cdr3_nt: TGTGCCAGCAGTGAGGGAAGGCGCCGAGCTTTCTTT
d_call: TRBD1; v_call: TRBV7-6; j_call: TRBJ2-7; clone_size: NA; cdr3_aa: CASSLVQGEYEQYF; cdr3_nt: TGTGCCAGCAGCTTAGTACAGGGGGAATACGAGCAGTACTTC
d_call: NA; v_call: TRBV2; j_call: TRBJ2-4; clone_size: NA; cdr3_aa: CASLKTGYIQYF; cdr3_nt: TGTGCCAGCCTCAAAACAGGGTACATTCAGTACTTC
d_call: NA; v_call: TRBV11-3; j_call: TRBJ1-2; clone_size: NA; cdr3_aa: CASSFRNSYGYTF; cdr3_nt: TGTGCCAGCAGCTTCAGGAATAGCTATGGCTACACCTTC
d_call: NA; v_call: TRBV5-8; j_call: TRBJ2-1; clone_size: once; cdr3_aa: CASSLAGASYNEQFF; cdr3_nt: TGTGCCAGCAGCTTGGCGGGGGCCTCCTACAATGAGCAGTTCTTC
d_call: NA; v_call: TRBV19; j_call: TRBJ1-1; clone_size: once; cdr3_aa: CASSYGAEAFF; cdr3_nt: TGTGCCAGTTCGTACGGCGCTGAAGCTTTCTTT
d_call: NA; v_call: TRBV19; j_call: TRBJ1-5; clone_size: NA; cdr3_aa: CASGRGVYSNQPQHF; cdr3_nt: TGTGCCAGCGGAAGAGGAGTTTATAGCAATCAGCCCCAGCATTTT
d_call: NA; v_call: TRBV6-6; j_call: TRBJ1-3; clone_size: NA; cdr3_aa: CATTSDLSGNTIYF; cdr3_nt: TGTGCCACCACCTCGGACCTTTCGGGGAACACCATATATTTT
d_call: NA; v_call: TRBV10-1; j_call: TRBJ2-1; clone_size: NA; cdr3_aa: CASSESTSTDNEQFF; cdr3_nt: TGCGCCAGCAGTGAGTCGACCTCGACCGACAATGAGCAGTTCTTC
d_call: NA; v_call: TRBV6-6; j_call: TRBJ2-7; clone_size: NA; cdr3_aa: CASSAHGGEQYF; cdr3_nt: TGTGCCAGCAGCGCGCACGGAGGGGAGCAGTACTTC
d_call: NA; v_call: TRBV5-1; j_call: TRBJ1-4; clone_size: NA; cdr3_aa: CASSGQGSNEKLFF; cdr3_nt: TGCGCCAGCAGCGGCCAGGGGAGCAATGAAAAACTGTTTTTT
d_call: TRBD2; v_call: TRBV15; j_call: TRBJ2-3; clone_size: NA; cdr3_aa: CATSRGLESQYF; cdr3_nt: TGTGCCACCAGCAGGGGACTAGAATCGCAGTATTTT
d_call: NA; v_call: TRBV4-3; j_call: TRBJ1-6; clone_size: NA; cdr3_aa: CASSQVMDSVTPLHF; cdr3_nt: TGCGCCAGCAGCCAGGTAATGGACAGCGTGACACCCCTCCACTTT
d_call: TRBD1; v_call: TRBV4-1; j_call: TRBJ1-4; clone_size: NA; cdr3_aa: CASSRQGVETTNEKLFF; cdr3_nt: TGCGCCAGCAGCCGACAGGGGGTGGAAACAACTAATGAAAAACTGTTTTTT
d_call: NA; v_call: TRBV5-1; j_call: TRBJ1-4; clone_size: few; cdr3_aa: CASSLDGGYEKLFF; cdr3_nt: TGCGCCAGCAGCTTGGACGGGGGCTATGAAAAACTGTTTTTT
d_call: TRBD1; v_call: TRBV18; j_call: TRBJ1-4; clone_size: NA; cdr3_aa: CASSPTSMTGAWGEKLFF; cdr3_nt: TGTGCCAGCTCACCGACTTCGATGACAGGGGCGTGGGGTGAAAAACTGTTTTTT
d_call: NA; v_call: TRBV11-2; j_call: TRBJ2-7; clone_size: NA; cdr3_aa: CASRFITGHEQYF; cdr3_nt: TGTGCCAGCAGATTCATCACAGGGCACGAGCAGTACTTC
d_call: NA; v_call: TRBV7-2; j_call: TRBJ2-7; clone_size: NA; cdr3_aa: CASSFGGLATYEQYF; cdr3_nt: TGTGCCAGCAGCTTTGGGGGACTGGCTACCTACGAGCAGTACTTC
d_call: TRBD2; v_call: TRBV19; j_call: TRBJ2-1; clone_size: NA; cdr3_aa: CASSNRRLAADNEQFF; cdr3_nt: TGTGCCAGTAGTAATCGGCGACTAGCGGCCGACAATGAGCAGTTCTTC
d_call: TRBD1; v_call: TRBV7-2; j_call: TRBJ1-4; clone_size: NA; cdr3_aa: CASSPDGMTGVGKLFF; cdr3_nt: TGTGCCAGCAGCCCGGATGGGATGACAGGGGTTGGGAAACTGTTTTTT
d_call: TRBD1; v_call: TRBV4-3; j_call: TRBJ1-5; clone_size: once; cdr3_aa: CASSQGQGMQPQHF; cdr3_nt: TGCGCCAGCAGCCAAGGACAGGGTATGCAGCCCCAGCATTTT
d_call: TRBD1; v_call: TRBV28; j_call: TRBJ1-4; clone_size: once; cdr3_aa: CASNGPGGGSEKLFF; cdr3_nt: TGTGCCAGCAACGGGCCAGGGGGCGGGAGTGAAAAACTGTTTTTT
d_call: TRBD1; v_call: TRBV5-1; j_call: TRBJ2-4; clone_size: NA; cdr3_aa: CASSLVQGDKNIQYF; cdr3_nt: TGCGCCAGCAGCTTGGTACAGGGGGACAAAAACATTCAGTACTTC
d_call: NA; v_call: TRBV2; j_call: TRBJ1-2; clone_size: NA; cdr3_aa: CASRRQEGYGYTF; cdr3_nt: TGTGCCAGTAGAAGGCAGGAGGGCTATGGCTACACCTTC
d_call: TRBD2; v_call: TRBV7-9; j_call: TRBJ2-1; clone_size: NA; cdr3_aa: CASSSPARLAGVGEQFF; cdr3_nt: TGTGCCAGCAGCTCTCCCGCTCGACTAGCGGGGGTAGGTGAGCAGTTCTTC
d_call: NA; v_call: TRBV30; j_call: TRBJ1-1; clone_size: NA; cdr3_aa: CAWSVRLNTEAFF; cdr3_nt: TGTGCCTGGAGTGTTAGGTTGAACACTGAAGCTTTCTTT
d_call: NA; v_call: TRBV6-6; j_call: TRBJ1-3; clone_size: NA; cdr3_aa: CASSSGREGNTIYF; cdr3_nt: TGTGCCAGCAGTTCGGGCAGGGAAGGAAACACCATATATTTT
d_call: NA; v_call: TRBV11-2; j_call: TRBJ2-5; clone_size: NA; cdr3_aa: CASSYPPGGEETQYF; cdr3_nt: TGTGCCAGCAGCTACCCCCCTGGAGGGGAAGAGACCCAGTACTTC
d_call: TRBD2; v_call: TRBV19; j_call: TRBJ2-7; clone_size: once; cdr3_aa: CASSYGTSGTYEQYF; cdr3_nt: TGTGCCAGTAGTTATGGGACTAGCGGAACCTACGAGCAGTACTTC
d_call: NA; v_call: TRBV4-3; j_call: TRBJ1-4; clone_size: once; cdr3_aa: CASSRGAELFF; cdr3_nt: TGCGCCAGCAGTCGGGGGGCTGAACTGTTTTTT
d_call: TRBD1; v_call: TRBV18; j_call: TRBJ2-7; clone_size: NA; cdr3_aa: CASSPAPGTGAYEQYF; cdr3_nt: TGTGCCAGCTCACCGGCCCCGGGGACAGGGGCCTACGAGCAGTACTTC
d_call: NA; v_call: TRBV6-5; j_call: TRBJ1-5; clone_size: NA; cdr3_aa: CASSYDGSSNQPQHF; cdr3_nt: TGTGCCAGCAGTTACGATGGGAGTAGCAATCAGCCCCAGCATTTT
d_call: NA; v_call: TRBV5-6; j_call: TRBJ2-2; clone_size: NA; cdr3_aa: CASSLQPGELFF; cdr3_nt: TGTGCCAGCAGCTTACAACCCGGGGAGCTGTTTTTT